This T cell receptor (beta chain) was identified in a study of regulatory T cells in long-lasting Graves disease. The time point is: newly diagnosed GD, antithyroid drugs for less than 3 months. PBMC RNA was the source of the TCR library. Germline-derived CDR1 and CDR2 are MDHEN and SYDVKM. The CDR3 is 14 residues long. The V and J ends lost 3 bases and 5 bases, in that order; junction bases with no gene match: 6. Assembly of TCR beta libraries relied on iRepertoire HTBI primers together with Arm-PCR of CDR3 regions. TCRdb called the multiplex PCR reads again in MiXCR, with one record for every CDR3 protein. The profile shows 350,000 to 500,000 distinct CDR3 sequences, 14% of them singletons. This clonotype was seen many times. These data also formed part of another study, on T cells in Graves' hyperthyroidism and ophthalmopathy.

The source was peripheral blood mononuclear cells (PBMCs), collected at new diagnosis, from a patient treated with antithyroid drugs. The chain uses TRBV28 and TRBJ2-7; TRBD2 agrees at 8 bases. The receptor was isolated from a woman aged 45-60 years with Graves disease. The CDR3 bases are TGTGCCAGCAGTTTCATACTAGCGGTCAACGAGCAGTACTTC. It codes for CASSFILAVNEQYF.